Listed below are T cell receptor beta chains from one sample, sequenced in a study of blood T cell repertoires in COVID-19. Sequenced by immunoSEQ multiplex PCR; TCRdb stores in-frame clones only, minus some. The data hold about 300,000 clones, with roughly 91% observed a single time. The sequenced sample consisted of PBMCs or T cells enriched from blood (not recorded which). All receptors derive from a woman aged 45-65 years who had been exposed to COVID-19. The CDR3 runs from the conserved cysteine through the conserved F or W. A D gene is named only where the DNA matches it firmly. Only part of the rows carry a size: once, few, many, or a class if the clone is expanded.

D: TRBD1; J: TRBJ1-3; size: NA; V: TRBV7-9; DNA: TGTGCCAGCAGCTTAGTCGTGGGACAGGGGGAAGCGGGAAACACCATATATTTT; CDR3: CASSLVVGQGEAGNTIYF
D: NA; J: TRBJ2-7; size: NA; V: TRBV27; DNA: TGTGCCAGCAGGGGGAGACAGGCGAAATCCTCCTACGAGCAGTACTTC; CDR3: CASRGRQAKSSYEQYF
D: NA; J: TRBJ2-3; size: NA; V: TRBV29-1; DNA: TGCAGCGTCTTGGGCGGACAGACCCATTTCGCAGATACGCAGTATTTT; CDR3: CSVLGGQTHFADTQYF
D: NA; J: TRBJ1-6; size: NA; V: TRBV7-2; DNA: TGTGCCAGCAGCTTAGATGGCGGTAGTTGGCGTTCACCCCTCCACTTT; CDR3: CASSLDGGSWRSPLHF
D: NA; J: TRBJ1-2; size: once; V: TRBV5-1; DNA: TGCGCCAGCAGTCAACCGGAGCAGGGTCAGGGCTACACCTTC; CDR3: CASSQPEQGQGYTF
D: NA; J: TRBJ1-6; size: NA; V: TRBV6-2/TRBV6-3; DNA: TGTGCCAGCAGTTACGGAGATTCACCCCTCCACTTT; CDR3: CASSYGDSPLHF
D: NA; J: TRBJ2-2; size: NA; V: TRBV15; DNA: TGTGCCACCAGCAGAGATGAGGGAATGAACACCGGGGAGCTGTTTTTT; CDR3: CATSRDEGMNTGELFF
D: NA; J: TRBJ1-3; size: NA; V: TRBV5-1; DNA: TGCGCCAGCAGCTTGATTTACATCTCCGGAACGGGGGGCTCTGGAAACACCATATATTTT; CDR3: CASSLIYISGTGGSGNTIYF
D: TRBD1; J: TRBJ1-5; size: few; V: TRBV3-1/TRBV3-2; DNA: TGTGCCAGCAGCCAGGACAGGGGGGGCCCTAATCAGCCCCAGCATTTT; CDR3: CASSQDRGGPNQPQHF
D: TRBD1; J: TRBJ1-5; size: NA; V: TRBV19; DNA: TGTGCCAGTAAGTCGGGACAGGGGGACATTGGCAATCAGCCCCAGCATTTT; CDR3: CASKSGQGDIGNQPQHF
D: NA; J: TRBJ1-5; size: NA; V: TRBV7-8; DNA: TGTGCCAGCAGCACTAGAAGTGGACAGAATCAGCCCCAGCATTTT; CDR3: CASSTRSGQNQPQHF
D: NA; J: TRBJ1-1; size: once; V: TRBV15; DNA: TGTGCCACCAGCACCGGACAGCCCGGGAGGGGAGCTTTCTTT; CDR3: CATSTGQPGRGAFF
D: NA; J: TRBJ2-5; size: NA; V: TRBV2; DNA: TGTGCCAGCAGCCTAATCCGGGAGACCCAGTACTTC; CDR3: CASSLIRETQYF
D: TRBD1; J: TRBJ1-2; size: NA; V: TRBV15; DNA: TGTGCCACCAGCAGAGCTATTCCTTTTTGGACAGGCGCTAACTATGGCTACACCTTC; CDR3: CATSRAIPFWTGANYGYTF
D: TRBD1; J: TRBJ1-3; size: NA; V: TRBV30; DNA: TGTGCCTCCTATGACAGGGGCTCTGGAAACACCATATATTTT; CDR3: CASYDRGSGNTIYF
D: TRBD1; J: TRBJ2-6; size: NA; V: TRBV7-9; DNA: TGTGCCAGCAGCTTAGACTCCTACAGGGGGCCTGGGGCCAACGTCCTGACTTTC; CDR3: CASSLDSYRGPGANVLTF
D: TRBD1; J: TRBJ2-2; size: NA; V: TRBV3-1/TRBV3-2; DNA: TGTGCCAGCAGCCATACAGGGGGCATCGTCTGGGAGCTGTTTTTT; CDR3: CASSHTGGIVWELFF
D: NA; J: TRBJ2-1; size: few; V: TRBV6-5; DNA: TGTGCCAGCAGTTACTGGAGTCCACCCTTGAATGAGCAGTTCTTC; CDR3: CASSYWSPPLNEQFF
D: TRBD1; J: TRBJ1-4; size: few; V: TRBV19; DNA: TGTGCCAGTAGACAGGGGGCGGATGAAAAACTGTTTTTT; CDR3: CASRQGADEKLFF
D: TRBD1; J: TRBJ1-1; size: NA; V: TRBV3-1/TRBV3-2; DNA: TGTGCCAGCAGCCTAATGGGACAGGGAAACACTGAAGCTTTCTTT; CDR3: CASSLMGQGNTEAFF
D: TRBD2; J: TRBJ2-3; size: NA; V: TRBV7-8; DNA: TGTGCCAGCAGCCCGGCTAGCGGGGCGTCCACAGATACGCAGTATTTT; CDR3: CASSPASGASTDTQYF
D: NA; J: TRBJ2-1; size: NA; V: TRBV27; DNA: TGTGCCAGCAGAGGGGGGGGCGGCTTTGATGAGCAGTTCTTC; CDR3: CASRGGGGFDEQFF
D: TRBD2; J: TRBJ2-2; size: few; V: TRBV7-9; DNA: TGTGCCAGCAGTCTCCGGGGAGGGGCCGGGGAGCTGTTTTTT; CDR3: CASSLRGGAGELFF
D: TRBD2; J: TRBJ2-7; size: NA; V: TRBV7-9; DNA: TGTGCCAGCAGCTTAAGCGGGGCGGTCCACGAGCAGTACTTC; CDR3: CASSLSGAVHEQYF
D: NA; J: TRBJ1-4; size: NA; V: TRBV28; DNA: TGTGCCAGCAGTCAGGCCAGTTTTAATGAAAAACTGTTTTTT; CDR3: CASSQASFNEKLFF
D: TRBD2; J: TRBJ2-7; size: NA; V: TRBV29-1; DNA: TGCAGCGTTCGAGGCGGGAGCTCCTACGAGCAGTACTTC; CDR3: CSVRGGSSYEQYF
D: NA; J: TRBJ2-3; size: NA; V: TRBV6-5; DNA: TGTGCCAGCAGTTACGGAGCTAGCACAGATACGCAGTATTTT; CDR3: CASSYGASTDTQYF
D: NA; J: TRBJ2-1; size: NA; V: TRBV28; DNA: TGTGCCAGCAACGGGTTGGGCAATGAGCAGTTCTTC; CDR3: CASNGLGNEQFF
D: NA; J: TRBJ2-1; size: NA; V: TRBV6-5; DNA: TGTGCCAGCAACCGACTGAAGTACAATGAGCAGTTCTTC; CDR3: CASNRLKYNEQFF
D: NA; J: TRBJ2-3; size: NA; V: TRBV12-2; DNA: TGTGCAAGTCGCTTAGTTTGGACTAGCGGGGGATCCAGGGTTGGCACAGATACGCAGTATTTT; CDR3: CASRLVWTSGGSRVGTDTQYF
D: NA; J: TRBJ2-7; size: NA; V: TRBV28; DNA: TGTGCCAGCGGAAAGGACAGCACCTACGAGCAGTACTTC; CDR3: CASGKDSTYEQYF
D: TRBD1; J: TRBJ1-1; size: NA; V: TRBV7-6; DNA: TGTGCCAGCAGCTCGACAGGGTCCCCTGAAGCTTTCTTT; CDR3: CASSSTGSPEAFF
D: NA; J: TRBJ2-6; size: few; V: TRBV6-2/TRBV6-3; DNA: TGTGCCAGCAGTGAGGTCTCTGGGGCCAACGTCCTGACTTTC; CDR3: CASSEVSGANVLTF
D: NA; J: TRBJ1-5; size: NA; V: TRBV6-1; DNA: TGTGCCAGCAGTGAAGCTCGCGGGGGGAACAATCAGCCCCAGCATTTT; CDR3: CASSEARGGNNQPQHF
D: NA; J: TRBJ1-6; size: NA; V: TRBV6-5; DNA: TGTGCCAGCAGTTCCAACCCAGGGTATAATTCACCCCTCCACTTT; CDR3: CASSSNPGYNSPLHF
D: NA; J: TRBJ1-5; size: NA; V: TRBV4-1; DNA: TGCGCCAGCAGCCACCCCCCGGGACAAGTAAATCAGCCCCAGCATTTT; CDR3: CASSHPPGQVNQPQHF
D: NA; J: TRBJ2-7; size: NA; V: TRBV11-1; DNA: TGTGCCAGCAGCTTAGGGGCAAGACCCTACGAGCAGTACTTC; CDR3: CASSLGARPYEQYF
D: TRBD1; J: TRBJ1-1; size: NA; V: TRBV7-9; DNA: TGTGCCAGCAGCTTAGTATGGGACAGCGGGACTGAAGCTTTCTTT; CDR3: CASSLVWDSGTEAFF
D: NA; J: TRBJ2-3; size: NA; V: TRBV28; DNA: TGTGCCAGCAGTCCGTGGAGCGCTTCTAGCACAGATACGCAGTATTTT; CDR3: CASSPWSASSTDTQYF
D: TRBD2; J: TRBJ2-3; size: NA; V: TRBV5-4; DNA: TGTGCCAGCGGGCCTAGCGGGGGGCGCACAGATACGCAGTATTTT; CDR3: CASGPSGGRTDTQYF
D: NA; J: TRBJ1-2; size: NA; V: TRBV6-5; DNA: TGTGCCAGCAGGCGTCCCGGGAAGGAGGGCTACACCTTC; CDR3: CASRRPGKEGYTF
D: NA; J: TRBJ2-1; size: NA; V: TRBV27; DNA: TGTGCCAGCAGTCTTTCAAGACTAAGAAATGAGCAGTTCTTC; CDR3: CASSLSRLRNEQFF